These T cell receptor beta chains were read from a single sample in a study of a mutant IDH1 vaccine in newly diagnosed glioma. TCRdb's table, derived via immunoSEQ multiplex PCR, lists solely in-frame clones and lacks some. The sample gives 23,000 or so clones, 93% of which show up once; roughly 1.2% is in the top ten. This specimen consisted of PBMCs, obtained from a glioma patient treated with radiotherapy, temozolomide or both. These receptor sequences come from a man aged 40-49 years with glioma. Each CDR3 is given with its conserved first and last residue. Fields, in order: D gene, V gene, J gene, clone size, CDR3 protein, CDR3 DNA. The D gene is left open where the match is weak. Where a row states a size, it is once, few, many or the class of an expanded clone; other rows omit it.

>-|TRBV5-6|TRBJ1-5|once
CASSLGPGQPQHF
TGTGCCAGCAGCTTAGGACCCGGTCAGCCCCAGCATTTT
>-|TRBV11-3|TRBJ2-1|-
CASKTEGGLYEQFF
TGTGCCAGCAAAACCGAGGGGGGACTCTATGAGCAGTTCTTC
>TRBD2|TRBV7-7|TRBJ2-7|-
CASSTGLAGVQYF
TGTGCCAGCAGCACCGGACTAGCGGGGGTTCAGTACTTC
>-|TRBV29-1|TRBJ2-6|-
CSVRFGGANVLTF
TGCAGCGTTCGGTTTGGTGGGGCCAACGTCCTGACTTTC
>TRBD2|TRBV6-6|TRBJ2-3|-
CASSARGGAQDTQYF
TGTGCCAGCAGTGCCCGGGGGGGGGCCCAAGATACGCAGTATTTT
>-|TRBV20-1|TRBJ2-1|few
CSAQRLEQFF
TGCAGTGCACAGCGACTAGAGCAGTTCTTC
>-|TRBV9|TRBJ1-4|few
CASSALDNRVAGGEKLFF
TGTGCCAGCAGCGCCCTCGATAACAGGGTGGCCGGGGGGGAAAAACTGTTTTTT
>-|TRBV10-3|TRBJ1-2|-
CAIRSHSVSDRPYGYTF
TGTGCCATCAGATCCCACAGTGTTTCGGACAGACCTTATGGCTACACCTTC
>TRBD1|TRBV6-6|TRBJ1-2|-
CASSYGTGGFGYTF
TGTGCCAGCAGTTATGGGACAGGGGGCTTTGGCTACACCTTC
>TRBD1|TRBV5-3|TRBJ2-7|-
CARSLGDSQRLQSYEQYF
TGTGCCAGAAGCTTGGGGGACAGCCAAAGATTGCAATCCTACGAGCAGTACTTC
>-|TRBV5-6|TRBJ1-1|-
CASSLMNTEAFF
TGTGCCAGCAGCTTGATGAACACTGAAGCTTTCTTT
>-|TRBV19|TRBJ2-3|once
CASSIGVTSTDTQYF
TGTGCCAGTAGTATAGGGGTTACTAGCACAGATACGCAGTATTTT
>-|TRBV7-3|TRBJ2-2|-
CASSLTVGPANTGELFF
TGTGCCAGCAGCTTAACTGTGGGGCCTGCGAACACCGGGGAGCTGTTTTTT
>TRBD2|TRBV6-6|TRBJ2-7|-
CASSRPLAGLAYEQYF
TGTGCCAGCAGCCGACCCCTAGCGGGATTAGCCTACGAGCAGTACTTC
>-|TRBV5-4|TRBJ2-1|-
CASSQTNEQFF
TGTGCCAGCAGCCAGACCAATGAGCAGTTCTTC
>-|TRBV7-2|TRBJ2-1|-
CASSSGVPSYNEQFF
TGTGCCAGCAGCTCAGGGGTTCCCTCCTACAATGAGCAGTTCTTC
>TRBD1|TRBV7-9|TRBJ2-4|-
CASSGTGDIQYF
TGTGCCAGCTCGGGTACAGGGGACATTCAGTACTTC
>-|TRBV7-9|TRBJ2-2|-
CASSLGGARRNTGELFF
TGTGCCAGCAGCTTAGGAGGGGCCCGGCGGAACACCGGGGAGCTGTTTTTT
>-|TRBV5-6|TRBJ1-1|-
CASSLVFVSTEAFF
TGTGCCAGCAGCCTGGTCTTTGTGAGCACTGAAGCTTTCTTT
>TRBD1|TRBV29-1|TRBJ1-1|-
CSVAGTGENTEAFF
TGCAGCGTTGCCGGGACAGGGGAGAACACTGAAGCTTTCTTT
>-|TRBV9|TRBJ2-6|-
CASRGGYSGGANVLTF
TGTGCCAGCAGGGGAGGCTACTCTGGTGGGGCCAACGTCCTGACTTTC
>-|TRBV6-5|TRBJ2-3|-
CASSSPTDTQYF
TGTGCCAGCAGTTCCCCCACAGATACGCAGTATTTT
>TRBD1|TRBV6-5|TRBJ2-7|-
CASSSGQGVYEQYF
TGTGCCAGCAGTTCGGGACAGGGTGTCTACGAGCAGTACTTC
>-|TRBV7-2|TRBJ1-5|-
CASSLQSWRAGQPQHF
TGTGCCAGCAGCTTACAGTCCTGGAGGGCTGGCCAGCCCCAGCATTTT
>TRBD1|TRBV10-3|TRBJ1-5|-
CAISAAGTDSNQPQHF
TGTGCCATCAGTGCAGCCGGGACAGATAGCAATCAGCCCCAGCATTTT
>-|TRBV4-3|TRBJ2-2|-
CASSQKFWGNANTGELFF
TGCGCCAGCAGCCAAAAATTTTGGGGGAACGCGAACACCGGGGAGCTGTTTTTT